These 18 T cell receptor beta chains share one sample of origin, sequenced in a study of post-analysis software for immune sequencing data. General study findings and limits: Controls showed lower frequencies than patients for roughly five TRBV segments, and TRBV5-6, TRBV5-1 and TRBV20-1 were among these.

These receptors' antigens are unknown. Prepared TCR beta cDNA libraries contained unique molecular identifiers. TCRdb fed the PCR reads into MiXCR, producing one record per CDR3 protein. In the table there are roughly 410,000 distinct CDR3 sequences, about a third of which are singletons. Sequenced: blood. These receptors were taken from a girl between 10 and 17 years old with multiple sclerosis.

This clonotype was detected a few times. This sequence joins TRBV4-3 and TRBJ1-2, with 8 positions matching TRBD1. The germline V gene has CDR1 LGHNA and CDR2 YSLEER. The junction had 11 bases not matched to a gene; V was cut back by 3 bases and J by 8 bases. This CDR3 contains 15 residues. CDR3 sequence (DNA): TGCGCCAGCAGCCACGTCGGACAGGGTTCGGGCGGCTACACCTTC. This gives the protein CASSHVGQGSGGYTF.

This clonotype has more than one count but fewer than ten. The V call is TRBV7-8, the J call TRBJ2-7, with D perhaps TRBD2 (5 bases). This CDR3 has 14 residues. Germline V CDR1 and CDR2: SGHVS, FQNEAQ. With 1 base removed from V and 5 bases from J, the gap between germline ends came to 12 bases. CDR3 in amino acids: CASSLGPGMNEQYF. Written as DNA, the CDR3 is TGTGCCAGCAGCTTAGGTCCGGGGATGAACGAGCAGTACTTC.

The genes are TRBV7-8 and TRBJ2-1; D perhaps matches TRBD2 (6 bases). From germline, CDR1 is SGHVS and CDR2 FQNEAQ. The CDR3 is 13 amino acids. Trimming shortened V by 0 bases and J by 10 bases, and 10 bases separated the two germline ends. CDR3 residues: CASSLARGSEQFF. The CDR3 nucleotides read TGTGCCAGCAGCTTAGCGCGGGGCTCCGAGCAGTTCTTC.

This clonotype was seen more than once but under ten times. The J gene is TRBJ1-1, the V gene TRBV4-3; D remains ambiguous. Trimming removed 0 bases from V and 8 bases from J, with 10 bases in between. Per the germline V gene, CDR1 is LGHNA and CDR2 is YSLEER. The CDR3 runs 13 residues. CDR3 sequence (DNA): TGCGCCAGCAGCCAAGAGGAGGATACGGAAGCTTTCTTT. It yields the protein CASSQEEDTEAFF.

This clonotype has just a few counts. The rearrangement links TRBV4-1 to TRBJ2-5; D tentatively reads TRBD1 or TRBD2 (6 bases each). Between the trimmed V and J ends, which lost 5 bases and 5 bases, there was a span of 12 bases. Germline CDR1 and CDR2: MGHRA and YSYEKL. This CDR3 spans 13 amino acids. Here the CDR3 reads CASSGGRGETQYF. The CDR3 DNA is TGCGCCAGCAGCGGGGGGCGCGGGGAGACCCAGTACTTC.

In its sample, this clonotype was seen a few times. This chain uses TRBV18 with TRBJ2-1, with 11 bases aligning to TRBD2. Trimming took 3 bases from V and 6 from J; bases not matched to a gene: 7. CDR1 is KGHSH, CDR2 LQKENI, per germline. CDR3 length equals 16 residues. CDR3 in DNA: TGTGCCAGCTCACCTCGGCTTGGGACTAGCGGCAATGAGCAGTTCTTC. It is translated as CASSPRLGTSGNEQFF. The entire variable domain, with the rest obtained from reference TRBV18 and TRBJ2-1, is as follows: NAGVMQNPRHLVRRRGQEARLRCSPMKGHSHVYWYRQLPEEGLKFMVYLQKENIIDESGMPKERFSAEFPKEGPSILRIQQVVRGDSAAYFCASSPRLGTSGNEQFFGPGTRLTVL.

This rearrangement joins TRBV7-2 to TRBJ2-7; 8 bases line up with TRBD2. There are 16 residues in the CDR3. CDR1 is SGHTA and CDR2 is FQGNSA in the germline V gene. V was pared by 1 base and J by 3 bases, with 8 bases of the junction left unmatched. CDR3 DNA sequence: TGTGCCAGCAGCTTAGTAGGGGGGAGCGGGGGCTACGAGCAGTACTTC. Its protein product is CASSLVGGSGGYEQYF.

The chain is built from TRBV11-2 and TRBJ2-2, with 9 bases lining up with TRBD1. This CDR3 is 15 amino acids long. J lost 4 bases, V lost 5 bases, and 5 bases had no gene match. The germline CDR1 and CDR2 sequences are SGHAT and FQNNGV. The CDR3 nucleotides are TGTGCCAGCAGCCGACAGGGGGTCCCCACCGGGGAGCTGTTTTTT. Its protein product is CASSRQGVPTGELFF. The full variable domain, its missing parts supplied by reference TRBV11-2 and TRBJ2-2, is EAGVAQSPRYKIIEKRQSVAFWCNPISGHATLYWYQQILGQGPKLLIQFQNNGVVDDSQLPKDRFSAERLKGVDSTLKIQPAKLEDSAVYLCASSRQGVPTGELFFGEGSRLTVL.

This clonotype was observed a handful of times. The chain couples TRBV9 to TRBJ2-5, with D hard to call. The CDR3 contains 15 residues. With 0 bases removed from V and 3 bases from J, the gap between germline ends came to 12 bases. Germline CDR1 SGDLS, CDR2 YYNGEE. CDR3 protein: CASSVAQRPEETQYF. CDR3 nucleotide sequence: TGTGCCAGCAGCGTAGCTCAACGTCCAGAAGAGACCCAGTACTTC.

This clonotype was found a few times. V usage is TRBV11-2 and J usage is TRBJ2-7, with TRBD2 identical over 8 bases. Germline assignment: CDR1 SGHAT and CDR2 FQNNGV. CDR3 size: 15 residues. V shed 5 bases, J shed 2 bases, and the junction held 8 bases outside the gene matches. The CDR3 loop reads CASSHHSGNPYEQYF. The CDR3 coding sequence is TGTGCCAGCAGCCACCATAGCGGGAATCCCTACGAGCAGTACTTC.

This clonotype appeared a few times. The rearrangement uses TRBV11-1 and TRBJ2-1; the D is unclear. This CDR3 has 16 amino acids. V lost 5 bases and J lost 0, with 14 bases in between. CDR1 and CDR2 from the germline V gene are SGHAT and FQDESV (reference sequence). CDR3 in amino acids: CASSREYRDSYNEQFF. The CDR3 DNA follows: TGTGCCAGCAGCCGAGAATACAGAGACTCCTACAATGAGCAGTTCTTC.

This chain uses TRBV27 with TRBJ2-7; 9 positions agree with TRBD1. Germline loops: CDR1 MNHEY, CDR2 SMNVEV (reference sequence). The junction had 12 bases not matched to a gene; V was cut back by 6 bases and J by 3 bases. The CDR3 runs to 16 residues. Here the CDR3 reads CASSPLEGTGIYEQYF. In DNA form, the CDR3 reads TGTGCCAGCAGCCCCCTAGAGGGGACAGGGATCTACGAGCAGTACTTC.

V and J are TRBV13 and TRBJ1-2, with TRBD1 matching over 7 bases. The CDR3 totals 14 residues. Germline CDR1 PRHDT, CDR2 FYEKMQ (reference sequence). The V gene end was trimmed by 2 bases and the J gene end by 4 bases; junction bases not matched to a gene: 4. The CDR3 DNA reads as TGTGCCAGCAGCTTAAACAGGGGATCCTATGGCTACACCTTC. It encodes CASSLNRGSYGYTF. Complete variable domain (other parts from reference TRBV13 and TRBJ1-2): AAGVIQSPRHLIKEKRETATLKCYPIPRHDTVYWYQQGPGQDPQFLISFYEKMQSDKGSIPDRFSAQQFSDYHSELNMSSLELGDSALYFCASSLNRGSYGYTFGSGTRLTVV.

The chain couples TRBV28 to TRBJ1-5; 8 bases are shared with TRBD1. Germline trimming cut 5 bases from V and 2 bases from J; bases unmatched to any gene: 8. Germline V CDR1 and CDR2: MDHEN, SYDVKM. CDR3 length: 16 amino acids. The CDR3 reads CASSRTGPGGNQPQHF. CDR3 in DNA: TGTGCCAGCAGTCGGACAGGGCCTGGGGGCAATCAGCCCCAGCATTTT. The whole variable domain, filled in from reference TRBV28 and TRBJ1-5, reads DVKVTQSSRYLVKRTGEKVFLECVQDMDHENMFWYRQDPGLGLRLIYFSYDVKMKEKGDIPEGYSVSREKKERFSLILESASTNQTSMYLCASSRTGPGGNQPQHFGDGTRLSIL.

This chain connects TRBV7-9 to TRBJ1-1; D uncertain. Germline loops: CDR1 SEHNR, CDR2 FQNEAQ (reference sequence). The CDR3 extends over 13 amino acids. Trimming removed 3 bases at V and 4 bases at J, with 9 bases between. The CDR3 spells CASSFTEITEAFF. The DNA for the CDR3 is TGTGCCAGCAGCTTTACAGAAATCACTGAAGCTTTCTTT.

The rearrangement joins TRBV11-2 to TRBJ2-5; D may correspond to TRBD1 or TRBD2 (5 bases each). Deletions cut 8 bases from V and 5 bases from J, with 12 bases between. Germline CDR1 and CDR2: SGHAT and FQNNGV. The CDR3 runs to 12 residues. As DNA, the CDR3 is TGTGCCAGCCGGGGACCCGGGGAGACCCAGTACTTC. Translation gives CASRGPGETQYF.

The chain is built from TRBV10-3 and TRBJ1-2; D is ambiguous. Looked up from germline, CDR1 is ENHRY and CDR2 is SYGVKD. This CDR3 has 14 residues. The V gene lost 4 bases and the J gene lost 6 bases, with 15 bases spanning the gap. The CDR3 protein is CAISGSTGRHGYTF. In DNA, the CDR3 is TGTGCCATCAGTGGGTCGACTGGGCGCCATGGCTACACCTTC.

The chain has TRBV4-3 and TRBJ2-3; weak D call: TRBD2 (5 bases). Germline V gene lookup returns CDR1 LGHNA and CDR2 YSLEER. The CDR3 is made up of 14 amino acids. V was clipped by 1 base and J by 5 bases, with 10 bases between them. The CDR3 reads CASSQGLGRDTQYF. Here the CDR3 DNA reads TGCGCCAGCAGCCAAGGGTTAGGGAGAGATACGCAGTATTTT.